This is a list of T cell receptor beta chains from one sample in a study of blood T cell repertoires in COVID-19. Clones were sequenced by immunoSEQ multiplex PCR, and TCRdb holds only the in-frame ones, with some missing. Found here are 250,000 to 300,000 clones, 70% to 80% of them singletons; the top ten hold about 3%. Material for sequencing was peripheral blood. The receptors were gathered from a woman aged 80 or over with acute or convalescent COVID-19. The CDR3 runs from the conserved cysteine through the conserved F or W. Clone size appears in some rows only: once, few, many, or a class for an expanded clone.

clone_size j_call v_call cdr3_aa
. TRBJ1-3 TRBV19 CASSIGHGNTIYF
. TRBJ2-3 TRBV5-1 CASGPQGTPDTQYF
. TRBJ2-1 TRBV11-1 CASSVAELLSYNEQFF
. TRBJ1-2 TRBV3-1/TRBV3-2 CASSHPGQGLYGYTF
. TRBJ2-5 TRBV12-3/TRBV12-4 CASAQVVETQYF
. TRBJ2-1 TRBV29-1 CSVEPTVDEQFF
. TRBJ2-5 TRBV5-1 CASSLVSGQETQYF
. TRBJ2-7 TRBV21-1 CASSKISRTYEQYF
. TRBJ2-1 TRBV4-1 CASSKGIAGTSGSYNEQFF
. TRBJ2-7 TRBV10-2 CASSEQESYEQYF
once TRBJ1-1 TRBV6-1 CASSESRTGAFF
. TRBJ1-1 TRBV6-4 CASSGQVGAEAFF
. TRBJ2-5 TRBV7-9 CASSLSVETQYF
. TRBJ1-5 TRBV6-5 CASIGTAIFNQPQHF
. TRBJ2-1 TRBV27 CASSPRLAGGPQSPSSYNEQFF
medium-sized TRBJ1-2 TRBV27 CASSVNRTGYLSGYTF
. TRBJ2-5 TRBV9 CASSPAARGGQETQYF
. TRBJ2-2 TRBV9 CASSVVPAGREGTGELFF
. TRBJ2-7 TRBV5-4 CASSLGGTAQGEQYF
many TRBJ2-7 TRBV6-6 CASSPTGTSGEQYF
few TRBJ2-1 TRBV19 CASSIPGTSGNEQFF
. TRBJ2-5 TRBV5-1 CASSVTSGQETQYF
. TRBJ2-7 TRBV5-1 CASSLDVGQYYEQYF
once TRBJ2-3 TRBV3-1/TRBV3-2 CASSAGLGTDTQYF
. TRBJ1-2 TRBV3-1/TRBV3-2 CASSKAQVLSGYTF
. TRBJ1-5 TRBV19 CASSAQGAKDQPQHF
. TRBJ1-2 TRBV29-1 CSVGGANYGYTF
. TRBJ2-5 TRBV25-1 CASSQGTGPRQETQYF
once TRBJ1-2 TRBV30 CAWVGGGQGDYGYTF
. TRBJ2-1 TRBV19 CASSSSGRPYNEQFF
. TRBJ2-6 TRBV15 CATSRDRPGVGSGGANVLTF
few TRBJ1-5 TRBV7-2 CASSLAISRGSEPQHF
. TRBJ1-2 TRBV19 CASSFGTGNYGYTF
. TRBJ1-3 TRBV3-1/TRBV3-2 CASSQGQGNTIYF
. TRBJ2-1 TRBV7-2 CASSLAIQNYNEQFF
. TRBJ2-3 TRBV3-1/TRBV3-2 CASSQHTSTDTQYF
many TRBJ2-5 TRBV27 CASSLLDSQETQYF
few TRBJ1-6 TRBV5-1 CASSPRTGGDSPLHF
. TRBJ2-1 TRBV9 CASSVTLAPYNEQFF
many TRBJ1-2 TRBV5-1 CASSSDRATPNYGYTF
. TRBJ1-3 TRBV5-5 CASTRTAGNTIYF
. TRBJ1-5 TRBV6-6 CASSNNPQGDHQPQHF
few TRBJ2-1 TRBV7-9 CASSLRKASGYNEQFF
few TRBJ2-7 TRBV11-2 CASSSLLTSGNGKQYF
once TRBJ1-1 TRBV2 CASRIQGAGHEAFF
. TRBJ2-4 TRBV28 CASSSGDSKNIQYF
. TRBJ1-5 TRBV12-3/TRBV12-4 CASSWRIQPQHF
. TRBJ1-2 TRBV11-1 CASSDNRGRYGYTF
. TRBJ2-3 TRBV2 CASRGSGGLTDTQYF